Below, 9 T cell receptor beta chains from the same sample are listed, as sequenced in a study of a mutant IDH1 vaccine in newly diagnosed glioma. Indicated time point: week 35, safety follow-up. Every vaccination contained 300 ug of the mutant IDH1 20-mer peptide and was paired with topical imiquimod. Produced via immunoSEQ multiplex PCR; TCRdb's table is partial and in-frame only. The sample lists approximately 47,000 clones; approximately 90% were seen once. These receptors lack a known antigen. Sequenced here: PBMCs, sampled from a glioma patient whose treatment included an IDH1 peptide vaccine. The receptors come from a woman aged 40 to 50 with glioma.

A single count supports this clone. The CDR3 spells CASSDPQRTTNEKLFF. In nucleotides, the CDR3 is TGTGCCAGCAGTGACCCTCAGCGGACAACTAATGAAAAACTGTTTTTT. V and J are TRBV25-1 and TRBJ1-4, with no clear D. CDR1 and CDR2 (germline): MGHDK, SYGVNS. CDR3 length: 16 residues. V was pared by 3 bases and J by 0 bases, with 11 bases between.

V usage is TRBV10-3 and J usage is TRBJ1-1; perhaps TRBD1 as D (5 bases). V shed 5 bases and J shed 3 bases, with 10 bases lying between them. In germline, CDR1 is ENHRY, CDR2 SYGVKD. CDR3 size: 13 residues. The CDR3 reads CAISIRGDTEAFF. CDR3 DNA sequence: TGTGCCATCAGTATAAGGGGCGACACTGAAGCTTTCTTT.

V is TRBV4-2 and J is TRBJ1-1, with D possibly being TRBD1 (5 bases). V was clipped by 0 bases and J by 0 bases, with 14 bases between them. CDR1 and CDR2 (germline): LGHNA, YNFKEQ. This CDR3 has 17 amino acids. This CDR3 is CASSQEGHPPMNTEAFF. The CDR3 nucleotides read TGTGCCAGCAGCCAAGAAGGACATCCTCCAATGAACACTGAAGCTTTCTTT.

The chain has TRBV7-9 and TRBJ2-1; TRBD2 agrees at 8 bases. Trimming at V came to 5 bases and at J to 1 base, leaving 4 bases not matched to a gene. This CDR3 contains 15 residues. Germline lookup yields CDR1 SEHNR and CDR2 FQNEAQ (reference sequence). Here the CDR3 DNA reads TGTGCCAGCAGCCGGACTAGCAGGTCCTACAATGAGCAGTTCTTC. It is translated as CASSRTSRSYNEQFF.

The chain couples TRBV5-5 to TRBJ2-3; TRBD1 is a possible D gene (6 bases). The V and J ends lost 0 bases and 2 bases respectively, with 10 bases between them. CDR1 is SGHKS and CDR2 is YYEKEE in the germline V gene (reference sequence). The CDR3 consists of 15 residues. CDR3 nucleotide sequence: TGTGCCAGCAGCTTGGTTGGGGGCCCCACAGATACGCAGTATTTT. Its protein is CASSLVGGPTDTQYF. Based on the CDR3 plus reference TRBV5-5 and TRBJ2-3, the full variable domain is DAGVTQSPTHLIKTRGQQVTLRCSPISGHKSVSWYQQVLGQGPQFIFQYYEKEERGRGNFPDRFSARQFPNYSSELNVNALLLGDSALYLCASSLVGGPTDTQYFGPGTRLTVL.

The genes are TRBV4-3 and TRBJ2-7, with D maybe TRBD1 (7 bases). Germline CDR1 is LGHNA and CDR2 is YSLEER. V lost 1 base, J lost 2 bases, and 12 bases lay in between. This CDR3 has 15 residues. For the CDR3, the DNA is TGCGCCAGCAGCCAAGGGCCAGGGGGGCCCTACGAGCAGTACTTC. This translates into CASSQGPGGPYEQYF.

The chain has TRBV2 and TRBJ1-2; 7 bases align to TRBD1. CDR3 length: 14 residues. The ends lost 4 bases at V and 4 bases at J; junction bases unmatched: 6. CDR1 SNHLY and CDR2 FYNNEI come from the germline V gene. The CDR3 region has the DNA TGTGCCAGCAGTGTCAACAGGGGCGGCTATGGCTACACCTTC. It codes for CASSVNRGGYGYTF.

CDR3 coding DNA: TGTGCCAGCAGCCCGGGACAGGGGGGAAACTATGGCTACACCTTC. Amino acids: CASSPGQGGNYGYTF. The rearrangement uses TRBV7-9 and TRBJ1-2, with 11 bases aligning to TRBD1. There are 15 residues in the CDR3. From germline, CDR1 is SEHNR and CDR2 FQNEAQ (reference sequence). The junction had 4 bases not matched to a gene; V was cut back by 5 bases and J by 2 bases. Variable domain in full (rest from reference TRBV7-9 and TRBJ1-2): DTGVSQNPRHKITKRGQNVTFRCDPISEHNRLYWYRQTLGQGPEFLTYFQNEAQLEKSRLLSDRFSAERPKGSFSTLEIQRTEQGDSAMYLCASSPGQGGNYGYTFGSGTRLTVV.

V is TRBV11-2 and J is TRBJ1-2; the D is unclear. V lost 0 bases to trimming and J lost 3 bases, with 5 bases between them. Germline V CDR1 and CDR2: SGHAT, FQNNGV. This CDR3 is built from 13 residues. The CDR3 DNA is TGTGCCAGCAGCTTAGACCGCCACTATGGCTACACCTTC. Translation gives CASSLDRHYGYTF.